The rows below give T cell receptor beta chains drawn from one sample of a study of technical replicates of blood from several donors. Libraries were prepared by immunoSEQ multiplex PCR; TCRdb keeps only in-frame clonotypes and omits some of them. Found here are tens of thousands of clones, about 95% of them singletons; the top ten hold 0.34%. Sequenced material: T cells isolated from PBMCs. These receptors were taken from a human donor in good health. CDR3s include the opening cysteine and the closing phenylalanine or tryptophan. The order of the fields is D gene, clone size, V gene, J gene, CDR3 DNA, CDR3 protein. A D gene is named only where the DNA matches it firmly. Some rows mark clone size as missing; the rest say once, few, many or name a class of expanded clone.

D gene: TRBD2
clone size: -
V gene: TRBV30
J gene: TRBJ2-4
CDR3 DNA: TGTGCCTGCCCTGGGGGGGGGAACATTCAGTACTTC
CDR3 protein: CACPGGGNIQYF

D gene: TRBD1
clone size: -
V gene: TRBV25-1
J gene: TRBJ2-6
CDR3 DNA: TGTGCCAGCAGTTACCGGGACAGGAAATTCTCTGGGGCCAACGTCCTGACTTTC
CDR3 protein: CASSYRDRKFSGANVLTF

D gene: -
clone size: -
V gene: TRBV7-8
J gene: TRBJ2-7
CDR3 DNA: TGTGCCAGCAGTATGGTCGGCGAGCAGTACTTC
CDR3 protein: CASSMVGEQYF

D gene: TRBD1
clone size: -
V gene: TRBV9
J gene: TRBJ1-1
CDR3 DNA: TGTGCCAGCAGCGCCCGAACAGGGGTAGGTGAAGCTTTCTTT
CDR3 protein: CASSARTGVGEAFF

D gene: -
clone size: -
V gene: TRBV7-8
J gene: TRBJ1-1
CDR3 DNA: TGTGCCAGCAGCCTAGGCGCGAACACTGAAGCTTTCTTT
CDR3 protein: CASSLGANTEAFF

D gene: -
clone size: few
V gene: TRBV28
J gene: TRBJ1-1
CDR3 DNA: TGTGCCAGCTCTACTCAGTGGAGCATAGAAGCTTTCTTT
CDR3 protein: CASSTQWSIEAFF

D gene: -
clone size: once
V gene: TRBV7-9
J gene: TRBJ2-6
CDR3 DNA: TGTGCCAGCAGCTTAGCGCTAGAAACCTCTGGGGCCAACGTCCTGACTTTC
CDR3 protein: CASSLALETSGANVLTF

D gene: -
clone size: -
V gene: TRBV5-6
J gene: TRBJ1-2
CDR3 DNA: TGTGCCAGCAGCTTCGATACCAGTAACTATGGCTACACCTTC
CDR3 protein: CASSFDTSNYGYTF

D gene: -
clone size: -
V gene: TRBV19
J gene: TRBJ2-2
CDR3 DNA: TGTGCCAGTAGTCCCCCTCCCTCTGGGGAGCTGTTTTTT
CDR3 protein: CASSPPPSGELFF

D gene: TRBD1
clone size: -
V gene: TRBV6-1
J gene: TRBJ2-7
CDR3 DNA: TGTGCCAGCAGATGGACAGGGAAAAACGAGCAGTACTTC
CDR3 protein: CASRWTGKNEQYF

D gene: -
clone size: -
V gene: TRBV5-1
J gene: TRBJ2-7
CDR3 DNA: TGCGCCAGCAGCTTGGGGACAGATCAATCCTACGAGCAGTACTTC
CDR3 protein: CASSLGTDQSYEQYF

D gene: TRBD2
clone size: -
V gene: TRBV10-1
J gene: TRBJ2-2
CDR3 DNA: TGCGCCAGCAGTCCGGGACTAGCGGCAACCCACACCGGGGAGCTGTTTTTT
CDR3 protein: CASSPGLAATHTGELFF

D gene: -
clone size: -
V gene: TRBV19
J gene: TRBJ1-5
CDR3 DNA: TGTGCCACCACCCGATATTACGAGAGACAAAATCAGCCCCAGCATTTT
CDR3 protein: CATTRYYERQNQPQHF

D gene: -
clone size: once
V gene: TRBV9
J gene: TRBJ2-5
CDR3 DNA: TGTGCCAGCAGCGCTCAGTACCAAGAGACCCAGTACTTC
CDR3 protein: CASSAQYQETQYF

D gene: -
clone size: once
V gene: TRBV4-1
J gene: TRBJ2-2
CDR3 DNA: TGCGCCAGCAGCCCCCTCGGTGGGCTTAACACCGGGGAGCTGTTTTTT
CDR3 protein: CASSPLGGLNTGELFF

D gene: TRBD2
clone size: once
V gene: TRBV5-1
J gene: TRBJ2-1
CDR3 DNA: TGCGCCAGCAGCTTGGCTCCTTGGGAGCGGGGTTCCTACAATGAGCAGTTCTTC
CDR3 protein: CASSLAPWERGSYNEQFF

D gene: TRBD2
clone size: -
V gene: TRBV27
J gene: TRBJ2-5
CDR3 DNA: TGTGCCAGCAGTACCGAGACTAGCGGGAGGTCTCGGGAGACCCAGTACTTC
CDR3 protein: CASSTETSGRSRETQYF

D gene: TRBD2
clone size: -
V gene: TRBV7-8
J gene: TRBJ2-7
CDR3 DNA: TGTGCCAGCAGCAGTGCAACTAGCGGTACCTACGAGCAGTACTTC
CDR3 protein: CASSSATSGTYEQYF

D gene: TRBD2
clone size: -
V gene: TRBV5-4
J gene: TRBJ2-1
CDR3 DNA: TGTGCCAGCAGCTTTAGCGGGACCTACAATGAGCAGTTCTTC
CDR3 protein: CASSFSGTYNEQFF

D gene: -
clone size: once
V gene: TRBV5-4
J gene: TRBJ2-2
CDR3 DNA: TGTGCCAGCAGCTTGGAGGCGGCAAGTTTCACCGGGGAGCTGTTTTTT
CDR3 protein: CASSLEAASFTGELFF

D gene: TRBD2
clone size: -
V gene: TRBV9
J gene: TRBJ2-7
CDR3 DNA: TGTGCCAGCAGCGTAACTAGCGGGATAAGCGAGCAGTACTTC
CDR3 protein: CASSVTSGISEQYF

D gene: -
clone size: -
V gene: TRBV29-1
J gene: TRBJ2-1
CDR3 DNA: TGCAGCGCCGTTAGGGGAGGCGAGCAGTTCTTC
CDR3 protein: CSAVRGGEQFF

D gene: -
clone size: -
V gene: TRBV10-1
J gene: TRBJ2-5
CDR3 DNA: TGCGCCAGCAGTGATCCGGGAGCGGTAGAGACCCAGTACTTC
CDR3 protein: CASSDPGAVETQYF

D gene: TRBD1
clone size: -
V gene: TRBV5-8
J gene: TRBJ2-7
CDR3 DNA: TGTGCCAGCAGCTTGGTAAACAGGGGCATGATTGCTGCCGAGCAGTACTTC
CDR3 protein: CASSLVNRGMIAAEQYF

D gene: -
clone size: -
V gene: TRBV10-3
J gene: TRBJ2-5
CDR3 DNA: TGTGCCATCAGTGTCGAAACAGGGGGGGCGGGGTTCGTGGAGACCCAGTACTTC
CDR3 protein: CAISVETGGAGFVETQYF

D gene: TRBD2
clone size: -
V gene: TRBV27
J gene: TRBJ2-7
CDR3 DNA: TGTGCCAGCAGTTCGCGGACTAGCGCACAGAAATACTACGAGCAGTACTTC
CDR3 protein: CASSSRTSAQKYYEQYF

D gene: TRBD1
clone size: -
V gene: TRBV11-3
J gene: TRBJ2-2
CDR3 DNA: TGTGCCAGCAGCAACACCGGACAGGGTGGGACCGGGGAGCTGTTTTTT
CDR3 protein: CASSNTGQGGTGELFF

D gene: -
clone size: -
V gene: TRBV5-6
J gene: TRBJ2-7
CDR3 DNA: TGTGCCAGCAGCATAGGACATTACGAGCAGTACTTC
CDR3 protein: CASSIGHYEQYF

D gene: -
clone size: -
V gene: TRBV2
J gene: TRBJ2-5
CDR3 DNA: TGTGCCAGCAGCCTAAACAGGGCCGCCTGGGTTGGGACCCAGTACTTC
CDR3 protein: CASSLNRAAWVGTQYF

D gene: TRBD1
clone size: -
V gene: TRBV14
J gene: TRBJ2-7
CDR3 DNA: TGTGCCAGCAGCCAAGGCCCCGGGACAGCCTACGAGCAGTACTTC
CDR3 protein: CASSQGPGTAYEQYF

D gene: TRBD1
clone size: -
V gene: TRBV11-2
J gene: TRBJ2-7
CDR3 DNA: TGTGCCAGCAGCTTAGGGACAGGGCTTTACGAGCAGTACTTC
CDR3 protein: CASSLGTGLYEQYF

D gene: -
clone size: -
V gene: TRBV6-1
J gene: TRBJ2-1
CDR3 DNA: TGTGCCAGCAGTGAATTATCGGGAGCCGACAATGAGCAGTTCTTC
CDR3 protein: CASSELSGADNEQFF

D gene: -
clone size: -
V gene: TRBV5-1
J gene: TRBJ1-1
CDR3 DNA: TGCGCCAGCAGCTTGTTAGGAAACGGGGACACTGAAGCTTTCTTT
CDR3 protein: CASSLLGNGDTEAFF

D gene: -
clone size: -
V gene: TRBV10-3
J gene: TRBJ2-7
CDR3 DNA: TGTGCCATCAGTGAGTCGAGGGGGGGAAACGAGCAGTACTTC
CDR3 protein: CAISESRGGNEQYF

D gene: -
clone size: once
V gene: TRBV15
J gene: TRBJ2-5
CDR3 DNA: TGTGCCACCAGCAGACGGGAAGAGACCCAGTACTTC
CDR3 protein: CATSRREETQYF

D gene: -
clone size: -
V gene: TRBV6-6
J gene: TRBJ1-3
CDR3 DNA: TGTGCCAGCTTGGGGCAGACACTCTCTGGAAACACCATATATTTT
CDR3 protein: CASLGQTLSGNTIYF

D gene: -
clone size: -
V gene: TRBV9
J gene: TRBJ2-1
CDR3 DNA: TGTGCCAGCAGCGTAGAAGTCCTAGCGGAGCAGTTCTTC
CDR3 protein: CASSVEVLAEQFF

D gene: -
clone size: -
V gene: TRBV29-1
J gene: TRBJ2-7
CDR3 DNA: TGCAGCGTTGAAGTGAGGAACGAGCAGTACTTC
CDR3 protein: CSVEVRNEQYF

D gene: TRBD1
clone size: -
V gene: TRBV29-1
J gene: TRBJ1-1
CDR3 DNA: TGCAGCGGAGGACAGGGGGGGTACACTGAAGCTTTCTTT
CDR3 protein: CSGGQGGYTEAFF

D gene: TRBD2
clone size: once
V gene: TRBV7-8
J gene: TRBJ2-1
CDR3 DNA: TGTGCCAGCAGCCCTAGAGGGACTAGCGGGAGGGCCTTCTACAATGAGCAGTTCTTC
CDR3 protein: CASSPRGTSGRAFYNEQFF

D gene: TRBD1
clone size: -
V gene: TRBV28
J gene: TRBJ2-1
CDR3 DNA: TGTGCCAGCAGTTTACCCAGGGGGCTCTACAATGAGCAGTTCTTC
CDR3 protein: CASSLPRGLYNEQFF

D gene: TRBD2
clone size: -
V gene: TRBV28
J gene: TRBJ2-7
CDR3 DNA: TGTGCCAGCAGTATTAGCGGGAGGGCCAACGAGCAGTACTTC
CDR3 protein: CASSISGRANEQYF